These 22 T cell receptor beta chains share one sample of origin, sequenced in a study of T cell changes during pregnancy in multiple sclerosis. The data were produced by immunoSEQ multiplex PCR, yet TCRdb's version contains in-frame clones alone and is incomplete. This sample yields around 34,000 clones, of which 75% to 95% are seen a single time; roughly 10% belongs to the top ten. Material: CD8+ T cells from peripheral blood mononuclear cells, obtained before pregnancy. All receptors derive from a female donor with multiple sclerosis, enrolled in a pregnancy study.

The rearrangement uses TRBV5-4 and TRBJ2-3, with 8 positions matching TRBD2. Germline V gives CDR1 SGHNT, CDR2 YYREEE (reference sequence). This CDR3 contains 18 residues. V dropped 4 bases and J dropped 5; count of bases not matched to a gene: 18. CDR3 bases: TGTGCCAGCAGCGCAACCGGGACTAACGGGAGGGTAAAAGATACGCAGTATTTT. This encodes CASSATGTNGRVKDTQYF.

The rearrangement links TRBV27 to TRBJ1-5; D is perhaps TRBD1 (5 bases). V was shortened by 6 bases and J by 3 bases, with 12 bases between the two germline ends. Per the germline V gene, CDR1 is MNHEY and CDR2 is SMNVEV (reference sequence). The CDR3 length is 14 residues. The CDR3 DNA sequence: TGTGCCAGCAGAATCGGACAATCCAATCAGCCCCAGCATTTT. It codes for CASRIGQSNQPQHF.

The rearrangement joins TRBV9 to TRBJ1-2; TRBD1 matches at 9 bases. CDR1 is SGDLS, CDR2 YYNGEE, per germline. V shed 4 bases, J shed 2 bases, and the junction held 3 bases outside the gene matches. The CDR3 runs to 14 residues. The CDR3 reads CASSPGQGNYGYTF. The CDR3 DNA sequence: TGTGCCAGCAGCCCCGGACAGGGGAACTATGGCTACACCTTC.

In this sample, this clone turned up once. This rearrangement joins TRBV7-9 to TRBJ1-1; weak D call: TRBD1 (5 bases). CDR3 length equals 14 residues. Between the trimmed V and J ends, which lost 4 bases and 1 base, there was a span of 10 bases. Per the germline V gene, CDR1 is SEHNR and CDR2 is FQNEAQ (reference sequence). CDR3 loop: CASSSRQSNTEAFF. CDR3 bases: TGTGCCAGCAGCTCTCGACAGTCGAACACTGAAGCTTTCTTT.

CDR3 DNA: TGTGCCAGCAGCCGGGGGGGGGACAATGAGCAGTTCTTC. Encoded protein: CASSRGGDNEQFF. The V gene is TRBV11-2, the J gene TRBJ2-1; 8 bases line up with TRBD2. The J segment lost 5 bases and the V segment lost 5 bases, leaving 2 bases of the junction unmatched. Germline V lookup: CDR1 SGHAT, CDR2 FQNNGV. The CDR3 is made up of 13 amino acids.

The rearrangement uses TRBV4-1 and TRBJ1-5; TRBD1 might be the D (5 bases). The germline CDR1 and CDR2 sequences are MGHRA and YSYEKL. The CDR3 is made up of 15 amino acids. The V and J ends lost 0 bases and 4 bases respectively, with 10 bases between them. CDR3 nucleotides: TGCGCCAGCAGCCAAGATAGGGGTTTGAATCAGCCCCAGCATTTT. Translated: CASSQDRGLNQPQHF.

The chain carries TRBV5-1 and TRBJ2-5; 8 bases are shared with TRBD1. This CDR3 has 16 residues. Trimming removed 0 bases from V and 2 bases from J; junction bases left unmatched: 6. The germline V gene has CDR1 SGHRS and CDR2 YFSETQ. This CDR3 reads CASSLAGGQGQETQYF. The CDR3 DNA reads TGCGCCAGCAGCTTGGCCGGTGGACAGGGACAAGAGACCCAGTACTTC.

The chain links TRBV29-1 to TRBJ1-2; TRBD1 agrees at 10 bases. There are 14 residues in the CDR3. V shed 6 bases, J shed 4 bases, and the junction held 8 bases outside the gene matches. Germline V gene lookup returns CDR1 SQVTM and CDR2 ANQGSEA. As DNA, the CDR3 is TGCAGCGTGAGACAGGGGGCGTTCGGCTATGGCTACACCTTC. It codes for CSVRQGAFGYGYTF.

The rearrangement uses TRBV6-5 and TRBJ1-5; D gene ambiguous. There are 13 residues in the CDR3. Germline V gene sequence: CDR1 MNHEY, CDR2 SVGAGI. V was pared by 4 bases and J by 4 bases, with 8 bases between. For the CDR3, the DNA is TGTGCCAGCAGTTTTCGAGAAAATCAGCCCCAGCATTTT. Encoded protein: CASSFRENQPQHF.

The V gene is TRBV5-4, the J gene TRBJ2-5, with 13 bases lining up with TRBD2. The ends lost 4 bases at V and 1 base at J; junction bases unmatched: 4. Per the germline V gene, CDR1 is SGHNT and CDR2 is YYREEE (reference sequence). The CDR3 sequence is 16 residues long. The DNA for the CDR3 is TGTGCCAGCAGCGTAGGACTAGCGGGAGTCCAAGAGACCCAGTACTTC. Its protein is CASSVGLAGVQETQYF.

This clone was picked up a small number of times. This chain connects TRBV30 to TRBJ1-1; D call uncertain. CDR1 and CDR2 from the germline V gene are GTSNPN and SVGIG (reference sequence). V dropped 8 bases and J dropped 0 bases, with 13 bases sitting between them. The CDR3 is made up of 13 amino acids. The CDR3 nucleotides are TGTGCCGGGTTAACAGAAGTGAACACTGAAGCTTTCTTT. Amino acid sequence: CAGLTEVNTEAFF.

The CDR3 DNA follows: TGTGCCAGCAGCGTAGGGAGGAAGGAGGGTATCGATGGCTACACCTTC. It yields the protein CASSVGRKEGIDGYTF. The chain combines TRBV9 with TRBJ1-2; D is uncertain. Germline CDR1 SGDLS, CDR2 YYNGEE. The CDR3 is 16 residues long. The V end lost 0 bases, the J end lost 6 bases, and 18 bases lay between the germline ends.

As concerns this clone: Other DNA sequences in the sample encode the same CDR3. The V gene is TRBV27, the J gene TRBJ2-7, with D possibly matching TRBD1 (5 bases). V was shortened by 3 bases and J by 6 bases, with 6 bases between the two germline ends. CDR1 MNHEY and CDR2 SMNVEV come from the germline V gene (reference sequence). CDR3 size: 11 residues. The CDR3 bases are TGTGCCAGCAGTTTTAGGGGCGAGCAGTACTTC. This encodes CASSFRGEQYF.

This clone is a singleton in its sample. V usage is TRBV19 and J usage is TRBJ2-1; 10 bases fit TRBD1. CDR1 is LNHDA and CDR2 is SQIVND in the germline V gene (reference sequence). CDR3 length: 17 residues. With 1 base clipped from V and 7 bases from J, the junction kept 10 bases outside the gene matches. The CDR3 is CASSIGTGQGEWNEQFF. The CDR3 DNA follows: TGTGCCAGTAGTATAGGGACAGGACAGGGGGAATGGAATGAGCAGTTCTTC.

The chain links TRBV10-2 to TRBJ2-1; 12 bases align to TRBD2. Germline V lookup: CDR1 WSHSY, CDR2 SAAADI. The CDR3 length is 15 residues. Trimming cost V 6 bases and J 7 bases; bases outside gene matches: 7. CDR3 sequence: CASRTALAGGNEQFF. The CDR3 DNA follows: TGCGCCAGCAGGACAGCACTAGCGGGGGGTAATGAGCAGTTCTTC.

This clone was recorded once. The gene calls are TRBV7-8 and TRBJ2-5; 9 bases agree with TRBD2. There are 16 residues in the CDR3. CDR1 SGHVS and CDR2 FQNEAQ come from the germline V gene. Trimming took 2 bases from V and 0 from J; bases not matched to a gene: 4. The CDR3 spells CASSLRAGGYQETQYF. CDR3 sequence (DNA): TGTGCCAGCAGCTTACGAGCGGGGGGATACCAAGAGACCCAGTACTTC.

The gene calls are TRBV7-9 and TRBJ2-7; D not resolved. The germline V and J ends were trimmed by 6 bases and 3 bases, with 6 bases remaining between them. Germline CDR1 SEHNR, CDR2 FQNEAQ (reference sequence). The CDR3 loop spans 11 amino acids. The CDR3 nucleotides read TGTGCCAGCAGTACAATCTACGAGCAGTACTTC. Amino acids: CASSTIYEQYF.

This clone was observed a single time. This sequence joins TRBV2 and TRBJ1-1; TRBD1 matches at 8 bases. V shed 3 bases and J 1 base; nucleotides not matched to a gene: 4. The CDR3 has 15 residues. CDR1 SNHLY and CDR2 FYNNEI come from the germline V gene. The CDR3 DNA follows: TGTGCCAGCAGTGATTGGCAGGGGGCGAACACTGAAGCTTTCTTT. Amino acid sequence: CASSDWQGANTEAFF.

J is TRBJ2-7 and V is TRBV19; D is perhaps TRBD1 (5 bases). Per the germline V gene, CDR1 is LNHDA and CDR2 is SQIVND (reference sequence). Trimming removed 4 bases at V and 0 bases at J, with 22 bases between. This CDR3 is built from 18 residues. CDR3 amino acids: CASSSPSDTGWDSYEQYF. For the CDR3, the DNA is TGTGCCAGTAGTAGCCCTTCCGACACAGGTTGGGACTCCTACGAGCAGTACTTC.

The chain links TRBV5-8 to TRBJ2-1; 12 bases are shared with TRBD2. Trimming took 4 bases from V and 6 from J; bases not matched to a gene: 5. The CDR3 is made up of 15 amino acids. Germline V gene data show CDR1 as SGHTS and CDR2 as YDEGEE. The DNA for the CDR3 is TGTGCCAGCAGCCACGGGACTAGCGGGCCCAATGAGCAGTTCTTC. Translation gives CASSHGTSGPNEQFF.

This clone showed up just a few times. The chain has TRBV6-1 and TRBJ2-2; D ambiguous. Trimming removed 3 bases from V and 5 bases from J, with 10 bases in between. The CDR3 has 14 amino acids. Germline CDR1 reads MNHNS; CDR2 reads SASEGT. Here the CDR3 DNA reads TGTGCCAGCAGTGATAACCTGGAGACCGGGGAGCTGTTTTTT. As protein: CASSDNLETGELFF.

The rearrangement joins TRBV7-8 to TRBJ1-2; a possible D gene is TRBD1 (5 bases). This CDR3 region has 14 residues. Germline loops: CDR1 SGHVS, CDR2 FQNEAQ. V shed 1 base and J shed 0 bases, with 6 bases lying between them. CDR3 loop: CASSLGQTNYGYTF. In DNA, the CDR3 is TGTGCCAGCAGCTTAGGACAGACTAACTATGGCTACACCTTC.